The clone carrying this T cell receptor (beta chain) was seen ten or more times. Its antigen remains unidentified. With 0 bases removed from V and 0 bases from J, the gap between germline ends came to 6 bases. This CDR3 comprises 14 residues. Per the germline V gene, CDR1 is DFQATT and CDR2 is SNEGSKA (reference sequence). The data belong to a study of identical twins. Findings and limits, study-wide: Some out-of-frame alpha sequences were shared by twins, and these showed excess low generation probability. Zero-insertion analyses might be partly confounded by invariant T cells like MAIT and iNKT. Models underestimated how often monozygotic twins shared out-of-frame TCR alpha.

A template switching step contributed a universal primer site, while unique molecular identifiers were present in the cDNA. A single record per CDR3 protein comes from TCRdb applying MiXCR to the 5' RACE reads. This sample yields around 250,000 distinct CDR3 sequences, of which approximately 7% are seen a single time; 3.5% to 4% belongs to the top ten. This sample was shared with a second study, whose subject was yellow fever vaccine responses in identical twins.

The receptor was derived from a woman between 18 and 30 years old in good health. The J gene is TRBJ1-3, the V gene TRBV20-1; D gene ambiguous. The sample consisted of memory (CD45RO+) T cells sorted from blood. The CDR3 DNA sequence: TGCAGTGCTAGAGAGGCTTACTCTGGAAACACCATATATTTT. It codes for CSAREAYSGNTIYF.